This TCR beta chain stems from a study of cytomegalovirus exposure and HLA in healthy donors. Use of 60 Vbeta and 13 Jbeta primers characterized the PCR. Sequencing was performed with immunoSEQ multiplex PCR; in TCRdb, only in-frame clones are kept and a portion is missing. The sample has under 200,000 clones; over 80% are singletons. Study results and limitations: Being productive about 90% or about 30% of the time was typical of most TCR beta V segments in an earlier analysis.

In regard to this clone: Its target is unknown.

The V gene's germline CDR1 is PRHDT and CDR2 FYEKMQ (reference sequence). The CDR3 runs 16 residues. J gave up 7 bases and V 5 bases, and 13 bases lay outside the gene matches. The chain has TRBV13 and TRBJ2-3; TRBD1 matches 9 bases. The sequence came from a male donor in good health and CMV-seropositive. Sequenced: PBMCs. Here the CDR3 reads CASSRGTGSDTHTQYF. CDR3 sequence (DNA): TGTGCCAGCAGCCGCGGGACAGGGTCGGATACCCATACGCAGTATTTT. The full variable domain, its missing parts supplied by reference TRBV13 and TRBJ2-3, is AAGVIQSPRHLIKEKRETATLKCYPIPRHDTVYWYQQGPGQDPQFLISFYEKMQSDKGSIPDRFSAQQFSDYHSELNMSSLELGDSALYFCASSRGTGSDTHTQYFGPGTRLTVL.